Presented here are 27 T cell receptor beta chains from one specimen sequenced in a study of blood T cell repertoires in COVID-19. Clones were sequenced by immunoSEQ multiplex PCR, and TCRdb holds only the in-frame ones, with some missing. The data show 90,000 to 110,000 clones, with 60% to 85% seen just once and about 4.7% held by the top ten. The sequencing sample was made of peripheral blood. Receptors originate from a human donor in a cohort sampled during active or convalescent COVID-19.

The chain couples TRBV30 to TRBJ2-1; perhaps TRBD2 as D (5 bases). Germline loops: CDR1 GTSNPN, CDR2 SVGIG (reference sequence). V dropped 0 bases and J dropped 12 bases, with 21 bases sitting between them. The CDR3 sequence is 15 residues long. CDR3 sequence reads: CAWSVLGGHFGWQFF. The DNA for the CDR3 is TGTGCCTGGAGTGTACTAGGCGGGCACTTCGGTTGGCAGTTCTTC.

This chain connects TRBV11-3 to TRBJ2-2; possible D gene TRBD2, 6 bases. The CDR3 is 16 residues long. V lost 2 bases and J 1 base, leaving 11 bases between the germline ends. The germline V gene has CDR1 SGHNT and CDR2 YENEEA. For the CDR3, the DNA is TGTGCCAGCAGCTTATCCCCCGGGGGGAACACCGGGGAGCTGTTTTTT. It specifies CASSLSPGGNTGELFF. Full variable domain (outside the CDR3, taken from reference TRBV11-3 and TRBJ2-2): EAGVVQSPRYKIIEKKQPVAFWCNPISGHNTLYWYLQNLGQGPELLIRYENEEAVDDSQLPKDRFSAERLKGVDSTLKIQPAELGDSAVYLCASSLSPGGNTGELFFGEGSRLTVL.

This clone has more than one count but fewer than ten. The chain links TRBV5-1 to TRBJ2-6; 8 bases align to TRBD1. Germline lookup yields CDR1 SGHRS and CDR2 YFSETQ. The length of the CDR3 is 18 residues. Trimming took 4 bases from V and 0 from J; bases not matched to a gene: 9. CDR3 sequence reads: CASSPGQVSSSGANVLTF. The CDR3 nucleotides read TGCGCCAGCAGCCCGGGACAGGTGTCGAGCTCTGGGGCCAACGTCCTGACTTTC. The full variable domain, with the rest looked up from reference TRBV5-1 and TRBJ2-6, is KAGVTQTPRYLIKTRGQQVTLSCSPISGHRSVSWYQQTPGQGLQFLFEYFSETQRNKGNFPGRFSGRQFSNSRSEMNVSTLELGDSALYLCASSPGQVSSSGANVLTFGAGSRLTVL.

This clone was recorded a few times. The chain has TRBV19 and TRBJ2-6; maybe TRBD1 (5 bases). Germline V gene sequence: CDR1 LNHDA, CDR2 SQIVND (reference sequence). The length of the CDR3 is 19 residues. The V end was cut by 6 bases, the J end by 1 base, with 22 bases between. CDR3 region: CASSPLWAREESGANVLTF. CDR3 sequence (DNA): TGTGCCAGTAGCCCCCTTTGGGCCAGGGAAGAATCTGGGGCCAACGTCCTGACTTTC.

The table lists this clone with a few counts. The chain employs TRBV2 and TRBJ1-1; D may be TRBD1 (5 bases). Germline V gene sequence: CDR1 SNHLY, CDR2 FYNNEI. This CDR3 spans 13 amino acids. Trimming shortened V by 6 bases and J by 2 bases, and 10 bases separated the two germline ends. The CDR3 DNA reads as TGTGCCAGCAGCAGGGATACCAACACTGAAGCTTTCTTT. Encoded protein: CASSRDTNTEAFF.

This rearrangement joins TRBV20-1 to TRBJ2-3; D is possibly TRBD1 (6 bases). This CDR3 is built from 17 residues. From germline, CDR1 is DFQATT and CDR2 SNEGSKA (reference sequence). Trimming took 3 bases from V and 0 from J, leaving 19 bases between them. CDR3: CSASMGRMRGSTDTQYF. For the CDR3, the DNA is TGCAGTGCTAGTATGGGGCGGATGAGGGGGAGCACAGATACGCAGTATTTT.

This clone has a single count. This rearrangement joins TRBV5-1 to TRBJ1-2, with a possible D match to TRBD1 (6 bases). The CDR3 is 13 amino acids. The germline CDR1 and CDR2 sequences are SGHRS and YFSETQ. Trimming stripped 4 bases from V and 4 bases from J, with 11 bases between. CDR3 amino acids: CASSPLTGYGYTF. The CDR3 coding sequence is TGCGCCAGCAGCCCCCTGACAGGCTATGGCTACACCTTC.

This sequence joins TRBV3-1 (or the pseudogene TRBV3-2) and TRBJ2-5; 9 bases agree with TRBD1. Germline V lookup: CDR1 LGHDT, CDR2 YNNKEL (reference sequence). The CDR3 is 16 residues long. With 6 bases clipped from V and 3 bases from J, the junction kept 11 bases outside the gene matches. This chain's CDR3 is CASRRWDRAGEETQYF. DNA of the CDR3: TGTGCCAGCAGGCGCTGGGACAGGGCGGGCGAAGAGACCCAGTACTTC.

This chain joins TRBV7-8 and TRBJ2-3, with 11 bases identical to TRBD2. V lost 5 bases to trimming and J lost 2 bases; unmatched junction nucleotides: 6. Per the germline V gene, CDR1 is SGHVS and CDR2 is FQNEAQ. The CDR3 extends over 16 amino acids. The CDR3 is CASSILAGGTTDTQYF. DNA of the CDR3: TGTGCCAGCAGCATCCTAGCGGGGGGCACCACAGATACGCAGTATTTT.

This clone was picked up a small number of times. The chain joins TRBV11-2 to TRBJ2-1; the match to TRBD2 covers 8 bases. V lost 3 bases to trimming and J lost 0 bases; unmatched junction nucleotides: 7. The CDR3 length is 17 residues. The V gene's germline CDR1 is SGHAT and CDR2 FQNNGV. The CDR3 sequence is CASSFRGGRGSYNEQFF. CDR3 sequence (DNA): TGTGCCAGCAGCTTCCGGGGGGGCCGGGGCTCCTACAATGAGCAGTTCTTC.

A word on this clone: One junction end disagrees with the germline gene, perhaps due to a read error. The chain couples TRBV28 to TRBJ2-7, with TRBD2 matching 7 bases. The CDR3 extends over 13 amino acids. Looked up from germline, CDR1 is MDHEN and CDR2 is SYDVKM. DNA of the CDR3: TGTGCCAGCAGTTTTGGAAGGTCTGGGAGGGGACGCTTC. This encodes CASSFGRSGRGRF.

The V and J genes are TRBV4-1 and TRBJ2-7; D is perhaps TRBD1 (6 bases). V shed 4 bases and J shed 4 bases, with 20 bases lying between them. CDR1 and CDR2 (germline): MGHRA, YSYEKL. The CDR3 is 16 amino acids. This chain's CDR3 is CASSLSTGFGVYEQYF. CDR3 in DNA: TGCGCCAGCAGCCTAAGTACAGGGTTCGGAGTTTACGAGCAGTACTTC.

V and J are TRBV5-1 and TRBJ1-1, with 7 positions matching TRBD1. This CDR3 spans 15 amino acids. In germline, CDR1 is SGHRS, CDR2 YFSETQ. J was trimmed by 3 bases and V by 3 bases; bases with no gene match: 8. DNA for the CDR3: TGCGCCAGCAGCTCCCGGACAGGTTCAGACACTGAAGCTTTCTTT. This translates into CASSSRTGSDTEAFF.

This sequence joins TRBV5-1 and TRBJ2-1, with D hard to call. Germline values: CDR1 SGHRS, CDR2 YFSETQ. The CDR3 length is 13 residues. V dropped 1 base and J dropped 9 bases, with 11 bases sitting between them. The CDR3 sequence is CASSLLAGREQFF. The CDR3 bases are TGCGCCAGCAGCTTGTTGGCAGGCCGTGAGCAGTTCTTC.

The V call is TRBV7-9, the J call TRBJ1-3; no definite D call. The V end was cut by 4 bases, the J end by 2 bases, with 3 bases between. The CDR3 consists of 12 residues. Per germline, CDR1 SEHNR and CDR2 FQNEAQ (reference sequence). CDR3: CASSYTGNTIYF. The CDR3 nucleotides read TGTGCCAGCAGCTACACTGGAAACACCATATATTTT.

The chain links TRBV28 to TRBJ2-2; D is undetermined. Per germline, CDR1 MDHEN and CDR2 SYDVKM. This CDR3 spans 13 amino acids. Trimming shortened V by 1 base and J by 4 bases, and 4 bases separated the two germline ends. CDR3 region: CASSLSITGELFF. As DNA, the CDR3 is TGTGCCAGCAGTTTATCAATCACCGGGGAGCTGTTTTTT.

This clone has only a few counts. A read error may produce the germline difference seen at one junction end. The chain uses TRBV2 and TRBJ1-2, with D uncertain. The CDR3 consists of 12 residues. CDR1 SNHLY and CDR2 FYNNEI come from the germline V gene. CDR3 protein: CASSLGDVVYAF. The CDR3 nucleotides read TGTGCCAGCAGTCTAGGTGACGTTGTCTATGCCTTC.

V usage is TRBV12-1 and J usage is TRBJ1-5; the tabulated D call, TRBD1, remains unverified against the DNA. TRBV12-1 is a pseudogene. The CDR3 has 14 residues. DNA for the CDR3: TGTGCCAGCAGCTTCAGGGGTTGCAATCAGCCCCAGCATTTT. Encoded protein: CASSFRGCNQPQHF.

A word on this clone: The germline gene is not matched at one end of the junction; a read error may be the cause. This chain connects TRBV7-9 to TRBJ1-4, with no clear D. Germline CDR1 reads SEHNR; CDR2 reads FQNEAQ (reference sequence). The CDR3 is 15 amino acids. The DNA of the CDR3 is TGTGCCAGTAGCTTAGGAGAGAAGAGTTGGGAAAAACTGTTTTTT. This codes for CASSLGEKSWEKLFF.

This clone was recorded a few times. The genes are TRBV12-3 or TRBV12-4 and TRBJ2-7; D possibly corresponds to TRBD1 (6 bases). V lost 3 bases, J lost 3 bases, and 9 bases lay in between. The CDR3 has 13 residues. CDR3 amino acids: CASSFGRGYEQYF. The DNA for the CDR3 is TGTGCCAGCAGTTTTGGCAGGGGCTACGAGCAGTACTTC.

The chain carries TRBV19 and TRBJ2-7, with a weak D call TRBD1 (5 bases). CDR1 LNHDA and CDR2 SQIVND come from the germline V gene (reference sequence). V lost 5 bases and J 0 bases, leaving 11 bases between the germline ends. This CDR3 comprises 14 residues. This CDR3 is CASSDQGFSYEQYF. CDR3 nucleotide sequence: TGTGCCAGTAGTGATCAGGGATTCTCCTACGAGCAGTACTTC.

The chain has TRBV18 and TRBJ1-1, with D uncertain. V was pared by 5 bases and J by 0 bases, with 16 bases between. Germline CDR1 KGHSH, CDR2 LQKENI. CDR3 size: 16 residues. The CDR3: CASSSGRLVLNTEAFF. CDR3 sequence (DNA): TGTGCCAGCTCATCCGGCAGGCTTGTCCTGAACACTGAAGCTTTCTTT.

This clone was counted only a few times. The chain couples TRBV27 to TRBJ1-6, with TRBD1 as a possible D gene (6 bases). The CDR3 covers 14 residues. V was pared by 6 bases and J by 9 bases, with 15 bases between. CDR1 and CDR2 from the germline V gene are MNHEY and SMNVEV (reference sequence). The CDR3 reads CASSPQGLGSPLHF. The CDR3 region has the DNA TGTGCCAGCAGCCCTCAGGGGCTCGGTTCACCCCTCCACTTT.

The chain has TRBV10-3 and TRBJ2-1, with TRBD2 identical over 16 bases. The J segment lost 7 bases and the V segment lost 6 bases, leaving 6 bases of the junction unmatched. This CDR3 contains 16 residues. From germline, CDR1 is ENHRY and CDR2 SYGVKD. The CDR3 here is CAIRGTSGREGNEQFF. CDR3 in DNA: TGTGCCATCAGGGGGACTAGCGGGAGGGAGGGTAATGAGCAGTTCTTC.

This clone has just a few counts. The CDR3 DNA reads as TGTGCCAGTAGTATCTCGGCTAGAGCGGGGGGGCAGACAATGGGGCAGTTCTTC. Protein product: CASSISARAGGQTMGQFF. This chain joins TRBV19 and TRBJ2-1; 10 bases agree with TRBD2. This CDR3 is 18 amino acids long. V shed 3 bases, J shed 12 bases, and the junction held 20 bases outside the gene matches. Germline V CDR1 and CDR2: LNHDA, SQIVND (reference sequence).

This rearrangement joins TRBV7-9 to TRBJ2-4, with D hard to call. Germline CDR1 is SEHNR and CDR2 is FQNEAQ (reference sequence). Trimming shortened V by 1 base and J by 7 bases, and 11 bases separated the two germline ends. The CDR3 has 14 amino acids. Written as DNA, the CDR3 is TGTGCCAGCAGCTTAGTCCCTGCTGAGAACATTCAGTACTTC. This sequence encodes CASSLVPAENIQYF.

The rearrangement uses TRBV18 and TRBJ2-7; TRBD2 is a possible D gene (5 bases). From germline, CDR1 is KGHSH and CDR2 LQKENI. The CDR3 totals 16 residues. The V gene lost 6 bases and the J gene lost 0 bases, with 18 bases spanning the gap. The CDR3 protein is CASSPTSRGYSYEQYF. The CDR3 DNA sequence: TGTGCCAGCTCGCCGACGTCCCGGGGATACTCCTACGAGCAGTACTTC.